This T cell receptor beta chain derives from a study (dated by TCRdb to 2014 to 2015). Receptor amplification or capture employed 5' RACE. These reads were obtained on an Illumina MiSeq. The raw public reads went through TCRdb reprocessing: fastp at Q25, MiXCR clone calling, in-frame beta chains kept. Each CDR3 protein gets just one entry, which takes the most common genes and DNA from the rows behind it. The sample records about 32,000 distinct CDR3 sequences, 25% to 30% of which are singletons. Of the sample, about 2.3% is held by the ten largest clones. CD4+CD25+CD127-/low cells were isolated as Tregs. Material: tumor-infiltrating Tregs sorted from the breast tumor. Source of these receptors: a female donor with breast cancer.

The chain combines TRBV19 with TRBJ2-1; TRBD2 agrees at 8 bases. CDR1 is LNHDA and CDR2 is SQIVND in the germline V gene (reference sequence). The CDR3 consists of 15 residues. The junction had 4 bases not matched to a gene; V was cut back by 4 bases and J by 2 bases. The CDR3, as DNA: TGTGCCAGTAGTAGTAGCGGGATAACCTACAATGAGCAGTTCTTC. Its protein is CASSSSGITYNEQFF.